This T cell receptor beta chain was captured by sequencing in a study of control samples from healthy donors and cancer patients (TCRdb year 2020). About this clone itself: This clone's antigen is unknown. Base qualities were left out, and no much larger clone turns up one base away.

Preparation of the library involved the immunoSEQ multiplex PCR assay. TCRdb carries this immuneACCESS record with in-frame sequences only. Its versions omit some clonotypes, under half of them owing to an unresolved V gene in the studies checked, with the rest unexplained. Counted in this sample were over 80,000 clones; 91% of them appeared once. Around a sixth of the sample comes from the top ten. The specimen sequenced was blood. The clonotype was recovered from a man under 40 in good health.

The nucleotides read TGTGCCAGCAGCTCGGATAACCAAGAGACCCAGTACTTC. It specifies CASSSDNQETQYF. The chain couples TRBV5-4 to TRBJ2-5; the D gene is unclear. Trimming at the junction amounts to 3 bases on V and 0 bases on J, and the germline ends lie 6 bases apart. Spanning cysteine to phenylalanine, the CDR3 consists of 13 amino acids. The DNA shown is the 39-base CDR3, in frame from base 1. Reading the germline V gene (reference sequence) gives CDR1 SGHNT and CDR2 YYREEE.